This T cell receptor (beta chain) is drawn from a study of blood T cell repertoires in COVID-19. Across the whole study: Samples taken during acute and convalescent COVID-19 were collected in the United States, Italy and Spain. T cells, B-cell-depleted T cells, or PBMCs provided the cDNA or gDNA that served as material.

Original handling: Estimation of nucleated cell counts relied on the amplification of reference gene primers. Using immunoSEQ multiplex PCR, the repertoire was profiled, and TCRdb retains in-frame clones only, with some absent. The V and J calls and the clone size are those of that table, but D and trimming were determined from the DNA. The sample has some 14,000 clones; around 86% are singletons. The CDR3 totals 14 residues. The germline gives CDR1 SNHLY, CDR2 FYNNEI. V gave up 7 bases and J gave up 4 bases; unmatched junction bases: 4. The V and J genes are TRBV2 and TRBJ2-3; TRBD2 aligns across 11 bases. This TCR was sampled from a man older than 75 with active or convalescent COVID-19. The sequenced sample was peripheral blood. Written as DNA, the CDR3 is TGTGCCAGCAATAGCGGGGGGGCCCCAGATACGCAGTATTTT. This translates into CASNSGGAPDTQYF.